This TCR beta chain is drawn from a study of tumor-infiltrating lymphocytes in primary liver carcinoma. Study-level background: These were node-negative, non-metastatic T1-T3 tumors of 4.2 to 10 cm.

To note about this clonotype: The antigen is not known. Relative to the germline gene, one junction end is altered; a read error may explain this.

The study's findings and limits: Whereas tumor region pairs overlapped more, tumor-adjacent and tumor-blood pairs overlapped less. Top clones occupying all five tumor regions numbered only about 8-25%.

Co-extraction of RNA and DNA was performed on 20-30 mg of unsorted bulk tissue. The sampling covered five separate regions of each tumor. Germline V gene sequence: CDR1 MNHNS, CDR2 SASEGT. The CDR3 runs to 12 residues. Using a constant-region primer together with ProtoScript II reverse transcriptase, TCR beta cDNA was made from 450 to 600 ng of total RNA. Amplification in three nested multiplex PCR rounds with slightly modified ARM-PCR gave rise to TCR beta libraries. Both of the initial two PCR rounds ran for nine to ten cycles and employed TRBV1-TRBV30 forward primers alongside a C-beta reverse primer. Each CDR3 protein is one row after TCRdb ran MiXCR on the multiplex PCR reads. The table includes 110,000 or so distinct CDR3 sequences, roughly 80% detected once.

Sequenced sample: liver tumor tissue from sampling region 3. Indicated subset: tumor region T3, left-lateral pole. The chain links TRBV6-1 to TRBJ1-2; a possible D gene is TRBD1 (5 bases). This clonotype was sampled from a man aged 35-49 years with primary liver carcinoma and hepatitis B virus infection. DNA for the CDR3: TGTGCCAGTACCCAGGACAACTATGACTACACCTTC. Residues: CASTQDNYDYTF.